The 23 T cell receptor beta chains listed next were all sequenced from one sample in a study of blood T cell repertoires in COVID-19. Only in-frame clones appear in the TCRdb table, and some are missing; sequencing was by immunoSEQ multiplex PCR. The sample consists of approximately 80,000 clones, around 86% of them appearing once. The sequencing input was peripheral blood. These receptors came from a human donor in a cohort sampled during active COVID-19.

CDR3 in DNA: TGTGCCAGCAGCCCAAGCCTCAGACAGGGGCGGGGTGAGCAGTTCTTC. Its translation is CASSPSLRQGRGEQFF. V is TRBV7-3 and J is TRBJ2-1, with 8 bases matching TRBD1. Trimming cost V 5 bases and J 9 bases; bases outside gene matches: 15. The CDR3 contains 16 residues. The germline V gene has CDR1 SGHTA and CDR2 FQGTGA.

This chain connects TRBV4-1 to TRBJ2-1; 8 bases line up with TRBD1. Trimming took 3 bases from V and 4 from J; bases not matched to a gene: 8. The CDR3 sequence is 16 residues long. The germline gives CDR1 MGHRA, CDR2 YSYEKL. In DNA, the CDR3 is TGCGCCAGCAGCCACATTCCGGGACAGGTTTACAATGAGCAGTTCTTC. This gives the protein CASSHIPGQVYNEQFF.

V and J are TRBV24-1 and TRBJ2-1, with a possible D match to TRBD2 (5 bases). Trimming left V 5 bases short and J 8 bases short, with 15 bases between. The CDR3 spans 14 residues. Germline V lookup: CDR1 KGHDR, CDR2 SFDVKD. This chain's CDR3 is CATSGPAGWDEQFF. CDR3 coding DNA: TGTGCCACCAGTGGGCCCGCGGGTTGGGATGAGCAGTTCTTC.

CDR3 in DNA: TGTGCCAGCAGCGCGGCGGGGGGGCCCGGTGAGACCCAGTACTTC. Translation: CASSAAGGPGETQYF. The V gene is TRBV9, the J gene TRBJ2-5; 9 bases are a match to TRBD2. Germline assignment: CDR1 SGDLS and CDR2 YYNGEE. The trim removed 3 bases at V and 5 bases at J, leaving 8 bases unmatched. The CDR3 covers 15 residues.

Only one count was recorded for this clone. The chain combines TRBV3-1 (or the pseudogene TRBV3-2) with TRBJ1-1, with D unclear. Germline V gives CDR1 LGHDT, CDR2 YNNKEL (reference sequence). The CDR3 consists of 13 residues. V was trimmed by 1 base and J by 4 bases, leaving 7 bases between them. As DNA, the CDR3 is TGTGCCAGCAGCCAAGCGGGTACCACTGAAGCTTTCTTT. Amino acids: CASSQAGTTEAFF.

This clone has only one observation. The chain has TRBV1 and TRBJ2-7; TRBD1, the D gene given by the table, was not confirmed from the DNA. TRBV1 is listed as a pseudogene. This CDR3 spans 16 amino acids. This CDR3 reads CTSSQVGQVFTYEQYF. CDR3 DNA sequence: TGCACCAGCAGCCAAGTGGGACAGGTGTTTACCTACGAGCAGTACTTC.

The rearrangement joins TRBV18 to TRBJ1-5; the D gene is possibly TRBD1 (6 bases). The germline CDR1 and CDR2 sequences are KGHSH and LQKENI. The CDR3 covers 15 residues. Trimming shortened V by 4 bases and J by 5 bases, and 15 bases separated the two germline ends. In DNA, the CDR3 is TGTGCCAGCTCACGTCTACAGGGTGGGGATCAGCCCCAGCATTTT. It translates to CASSRLQGGDQPQHF.

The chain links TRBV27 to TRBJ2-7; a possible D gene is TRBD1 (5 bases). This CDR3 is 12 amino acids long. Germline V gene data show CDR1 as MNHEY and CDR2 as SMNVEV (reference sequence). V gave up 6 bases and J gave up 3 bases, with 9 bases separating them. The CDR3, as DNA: TGTGCCAGCAGCCGTACAGGCTACGAGCAGTACTTC. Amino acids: CASSRTGYEQYF.

CDR3 residues: CASSRGESIEAFF. CDR3 in DNA: TGTGCCAGCTCACGGGGGGAATCGATTGAAGCTTTCTTT. The gene calls are TRBV18 and TRBJ1-1, with a possible D match to TRBD1 (5 bases). Between the trimmed V and J ends, which lost 4 bases and 7 bases, there was a span of 13 bases. This CDR3 region has 13 residues. CDR1 and CDR2 from the germline V gene are KGHSH and LQKENI.

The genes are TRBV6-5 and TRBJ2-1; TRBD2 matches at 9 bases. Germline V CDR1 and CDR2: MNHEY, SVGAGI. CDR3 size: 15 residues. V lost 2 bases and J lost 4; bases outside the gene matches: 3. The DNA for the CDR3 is TGTGCCAGCAGTTACGGGCTAGCGGGATACAATGAGCAGTTCTTC. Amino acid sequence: CASSYGLAGYNEQFF.

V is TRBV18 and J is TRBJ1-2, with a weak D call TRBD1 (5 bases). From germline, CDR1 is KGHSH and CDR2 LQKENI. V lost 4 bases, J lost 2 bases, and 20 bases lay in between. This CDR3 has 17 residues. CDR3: CASSQMGGAPRNYGYTF. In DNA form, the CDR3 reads TGTGCCAGCTCACAAATGGGGGGTGCTCCAAGAAACTATGGCTACACCTTC.

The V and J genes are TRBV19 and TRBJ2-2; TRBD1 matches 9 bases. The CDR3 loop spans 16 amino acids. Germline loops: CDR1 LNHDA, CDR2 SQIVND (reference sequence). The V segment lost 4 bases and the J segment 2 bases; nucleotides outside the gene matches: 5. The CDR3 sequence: CASSTWDRANTGELFF. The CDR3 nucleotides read TGTGCCAGTAGTACTTGGGACAGGGCAAACACCGGGGAGCTGTTTTTT.

CDR3 nucleotide sequence: TGTGCCAGCAGCCTCGTCGGGACACCCTCCTACGAGCAGTACTTC. Amino acid sequence: CASSLVGTPSYEQYF. The chain is built from TRBV4-2 and TRBJ2-7, with D perhaps TRBD1 (6 bases). The CDR3 spans 15 residues. Germline CDR1 and CDR2: LGHNA and YNFKEQ. Between the trimmed V and J ends, which lost 4 bases and 0 bases, there was a span of 13 bases.

The CDR3 sequence is CASSGSQFSYEQYF. The DNA for the CDR3 is TGTGCCAGCAGTGGTAGCCAGTTCTCCTACGAGCAGTACTTC. The J gene is TRBJ2-7, the V gene TRBV2; D unresolved. Trimming took 4 bases from V and 0 from J, leaving 10 bases between them. The CDR3 totals 14 residues. Germline V gene sequence: CDR1 SNHLY, CDR2 FYNNEI.

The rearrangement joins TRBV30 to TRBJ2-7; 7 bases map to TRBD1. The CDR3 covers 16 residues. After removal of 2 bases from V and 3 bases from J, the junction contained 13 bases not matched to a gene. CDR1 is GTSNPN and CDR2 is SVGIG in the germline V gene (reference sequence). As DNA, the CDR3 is TGTGCCTGGAGTAGACCCCCGACAGGGACCAACTACGAGCAGTACTTC. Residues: CAWSRPPTGTNYEQYF.

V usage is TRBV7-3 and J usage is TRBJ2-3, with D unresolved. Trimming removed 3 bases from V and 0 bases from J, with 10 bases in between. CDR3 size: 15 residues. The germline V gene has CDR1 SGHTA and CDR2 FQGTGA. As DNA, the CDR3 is TGTGCCAGCAGCTTTCAACTAACGAGCACAGATACGCAGTATTTT. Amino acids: CASSFQLTSTDTQYF. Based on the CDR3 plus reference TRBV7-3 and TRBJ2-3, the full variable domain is GAGVSQTPSNKVTEKGKYVELRCDPISGHTALYWYRQSLGQGPEFLIYFQGTGAADDSGLPNDRFFAVRPEGSVSTLKIQRTERGDSAVYLCASSFQLTSTDTQYFGPGTRLTVL.

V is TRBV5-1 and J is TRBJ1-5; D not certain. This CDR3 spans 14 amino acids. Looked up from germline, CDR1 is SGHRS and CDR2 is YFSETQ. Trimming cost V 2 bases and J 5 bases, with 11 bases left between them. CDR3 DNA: TGCGCCAGCAGCTTAGGTTACAGAGATCAGCCCCAGCATTTT. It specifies CASSLGYRDQPQHF.

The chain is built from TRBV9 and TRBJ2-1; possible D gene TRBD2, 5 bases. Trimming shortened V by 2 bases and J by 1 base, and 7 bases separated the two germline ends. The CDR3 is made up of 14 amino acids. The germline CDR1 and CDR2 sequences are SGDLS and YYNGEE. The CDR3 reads CASSVEGSYNEQFF. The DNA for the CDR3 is TGTGCCAGCAGCGTTGAGGGTTCCTACAATGAGCAGTTCTTC.

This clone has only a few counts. The CDR3: CSAIARTEAFF. The CDR3 coding sequence is TGCAGTGCTATAGCGCGGACTGAAGCTTTCTTT. This chain uses TRBV20-1 with TRBJ1-1; D is uncertain. The germline CDR1 and CDR2 sequences are DFQATT and SNEGSKA (reference sequence). This CDR3 spans 11 amino acids. Trimming cost V 4 bases and J 5 bases, with 8 bases left between them.

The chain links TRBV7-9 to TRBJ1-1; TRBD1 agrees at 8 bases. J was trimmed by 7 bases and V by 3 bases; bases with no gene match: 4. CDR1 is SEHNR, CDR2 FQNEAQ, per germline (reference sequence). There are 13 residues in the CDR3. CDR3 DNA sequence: TGTGCCAGCAGCTTGGTGGGGACAGGTGAAGCTTTCTTT. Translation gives CASSLVGTGEAFF.

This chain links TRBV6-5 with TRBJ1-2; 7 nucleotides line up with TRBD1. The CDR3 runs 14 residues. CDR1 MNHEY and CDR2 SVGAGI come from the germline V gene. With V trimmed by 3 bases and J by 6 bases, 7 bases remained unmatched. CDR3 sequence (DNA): TGTGCCAGCAGTTATGGAGGGGGCGCCAATGGCTACACCTTC. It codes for CASSYGGGANGYTF.

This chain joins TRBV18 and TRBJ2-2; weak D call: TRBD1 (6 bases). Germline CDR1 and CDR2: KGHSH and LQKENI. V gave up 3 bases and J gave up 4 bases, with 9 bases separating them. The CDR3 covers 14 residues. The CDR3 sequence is CASSPGTTTGELFF. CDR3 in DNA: TGTGCCAGCTCACCCGGGACAACCACCGGGGAGCTGTTTTTT.

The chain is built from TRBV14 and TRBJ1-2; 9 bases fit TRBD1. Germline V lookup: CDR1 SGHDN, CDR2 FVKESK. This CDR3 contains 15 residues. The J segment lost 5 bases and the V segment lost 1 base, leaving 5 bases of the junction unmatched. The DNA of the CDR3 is TGTGCCAGCAGCCAAGGTCCAGGGACAGGGTATGGCTACACCTTC. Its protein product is CASSQGPGTGYGYTF.